This T cell receptor (beta chain) was captured in a study of identical twins. Germline V CDR1 and CDR2: LGHNT, FRNRAP. With 0 bases clipped from V and 7 bases from J, the junction kept 6 bases outside the gene matches. CDR3 length: 15 residues. A universal primer site was created by template switching, with the cDNA bearing unique molecular identifiers. MiXCR, applied by TCRdb to the 5' RACE reads, yields one record per CDR3 protein. This table has over 600,000 distinct CDR3 sequences, 21% appearing once. The data were also submitted as part of a second study, on T cells expressing NK-cell markers. According to that study: In several experiments, sorting was restricted to alpha-beta TCR T cells by an anti-gamma-delta TCR antibody. In a group of several donors, dominant NKG2C+ clonotypes represented roughly 1.0-7.5% of CD8+ T cells. The leading position in the CD3+CD56-NKG2C+ fraction of several donors also went to these clonotypes.

Sequencing was done on a sample of PBMCs. The chain combines TRBV12-5 with TRBJ2-1; 7 nucleotides align to TRBD2. The receptor comes from a woman aged 18 to 35 in good health. CDR3 protein: CASGLVLRGSNEQFF. CDR3 DNA: TGTGCTAGTGGTTTGGTTCTGCGGGGGTCGAATGAGCAGTTCTTC. Full variable domain (remainder filled in from reference TRBV12-5 and TRBJ2-1): DARVTQTPRHKVTEMGQEVTMRCQPILGHNTVFWYRQTMMQGLELLAYFRNRAPLDDSGMPKDRFSAEMPDATLATLKIQPSEPRDSAVYFCASGLVLRGSNEQFFGPGTRLTVL.